A selection of T cell receptor beta chains follows, all from one sample in a study of cytomegalovirus exposure and HLA in healthy donors. Sequencing used immunoSEQ multiplex PCR; TCRdb keeps in-frame clones, though not all of them. The sample contains over 110,000 clones, around 82% of which appear only once. Specimen: PBMCs. These receptor sequences come from a female donor in good health and CMV-seronegative. Both conserved end residues are part of each CDR3. A D gene is named only where the DNA matches it firmly. Size values are once, few and many counts, or a class for expanded clones, and some rows have none.

j_call v_call d_call clone_size cdr3_nt cdr3_aa
TRBJ2-5 TRBV2 TRBD2 . TGTGCCAGCAGTGAGGGGGGGACGTACCAAGAGACCCAGTACTTC CASSEGGTYQETQYF
TRBJ2-3 TRBV4-2 TRBD2 . TGTGCCAGCAGCCAAGACCCCCCCACGCTAGCGGGAGGGCGAGATACGCAGTATTTT CASSQDPPTLAGGRDTQYF
TRBJ2-7 TRBV27 . . TGTGCCAGCAGTCCCTTTATACTCGCCAACGAGCAGTACTTC CASSPFILANEQYF
TRBJ2-7 TRBV27 . . TGTGCCAGCGGGGAGGACAGGAACTACGAGCAGTACTTC CASGEDRNYEQYF
TRBJ2-1 TRBV4-1 . . TGCGCCAGCAGCCCAGATGAGGGGGGGTACAATGAGCAGTTCTTC CASSPDEGGYNEQFF
TRBJ2-5 TRBV5-8 TRBD2 . TGTGCCAGCAGCTTGGAGTCCAGCGGGAGCCTCCAAGAGACCCAGTACTTC CASSLESSGSLQETQYF
TRBJ2-3 TRBV7-9 . . TGTGCCAGCAGTCCGGCCGGGGCGGGGAAAGCAGATACGCAGTATTTT CASSPAGAGKADTQYF
TRBJ2-3 TRBV19 TRBD2 once TGTGCCAGTAGCTTGGGACTAGGCACAGATACGCAGTATTTT CASSLGLGTDTQYF
TRBJ1-4 TRBV5-1 . . TGCGCCAGCAGCTTGGCCCACAGTGCAACTAATGAAAAACTGTTTTTT CASSLAHSATNEKLFF
TRBJ2-5 TRBV9 . . TGTGCCAGCAGCGTAGGGAGAGTCAATCCAGAGACCCAGTACTTC CASSVGRVNPETQYF
TRBJ1-5 TRBV18 . . TGTGCCAGCTCACCAAGTTGGGGAGATCAGCCCCAGCATTTT CASSPSWGDQPQHF
TRBJ1-6 TRBV4-1 . . TGCGCCAGCAGCCAAGATGGAGGGATCTCGGGTTCACCCCTCCACTTT CASSQDGGISGSPLHF
TRBJ2-7 TRBV29-1 . . TGCAGCGTTGAAGGCCAGGGTGGGTACGAGCAGTACTTC CSVEGQGGYEQYF
TRBJ2-5 TRBV11-2 TRBD1 . TGTGCCAGCAGCCGAACAGGGGGCGGAGAGACCCAGTACTTC CASSRTGGGETQYF
TRBJ2-7 TRBV7-2 TRBD1 . TGTGCCAGCAGCCCCGGACAGGCGACCGTGTACGAGCAGTACTTC CASSPGQATVYEQYF
TRBJ2-3 TRBV6-1 . once TGTGCCAGCAGTATTACGTTATCACGAGCAGATACGCAGTATTTT CASSITLSRADTQYF
TRBJ1-3 TRBV4-2 TRBD1 . TGTGCCAGCAGCCTCAACCTGGGACAGCCCTTCGGCCGGGGAAACACCATATATTTT CASSLNLGQPFGRGNTIYF
TRBJ2-5 TRBV7-9 . few TGTGCCAGCAGCTCCCGGACAGGAGGGGAGACCCAGTACTTC CASSSRTGGETQYF
TRBJ1-6 TRBV9 . . TGTGCCAGCAGCCAGACAGGTTATAATTCACCCCTCCACTTT CASSQTGYNSPLHF
TRBJ2-1 TRBV5-5 . . TGTGCCAGCAGCTTCGGGGGTCCGCAGTTCTTC CASSFGGPQFF
TRBJ1-4 TRBV15 . . TGTGCCGCCAGCCCACAGGTCCAGGCAACTAATGAAAAACTGTTTTTT CAASPQVQATNEKLFF
TRBJ1-5 TRBV5-1 TRBD1 . TGCGCCAGCAGCTCGGGACAGCCTAATCAGCCCCAGCATTTT CASSSGQPNQPQHF
TRBJ1-2 TRBV6-5 . . TGTGCCAGCAGTTCTCTGTCCGGGAAAAACTATGGCTACACCTTC CASSSLSGKNYGYTF
TRBJ1-1 TRBV18 . . TGTGCCAGCTCTGGCAGGGTGGGCACTGAAGCTTTCTTT CASSGRVGTEAFF
TRBJ2-3 TRBV28 TRBD2 . TGTGCCACGTTACTAGCGGGGTATGTGCAGTATTTT CATLLAGYVQYF
TRBJ1-5 TRBV19 . . TGTGCCAGTAGTATCGTGACAAGCTTGAGCAATCAGCCCCAGCATTTT CASSIVTSLSNQPQHF
TRBJ2-1 TRBV7-9 . . TGTGCCAGCAGCTTACTAGATGAGCAGTTCTTC CASSLLDEQFF
TRBJ1-1 TRBV2 . . TGTGCCAGCAGTGAGCAGGGATGCGAAGCTTTCTTT CASSEQGCEAFF
TRBJ1-1 TRBV5-1 TRBD1 . TGCGCCAGCAGCGCGGACAGGGGTTCCGATACTGAAGCTTTCTTT CASSADRGSDTEAFF
TRBJ2-7 TRBV29-1 . . TGCAGCGTTGGAGGCTACGAGCAGTACTTC CSVGGYEQYF
TRBJ2-3 TRBV7-2 . once TGTGCCAGCAGCCCTCCTGCACAGGGTGCAGATACGCAGTATTTT CASSPPAQGADTQYF
TRBJ1-4 TRBV19 TRBD1 few TGTGCCAGTAGTGTAACCGGGACAGGACATGAAAAACTGTTTTTT CASSVTGTGHEKLFF
TRBJ1-4 TRBV28 TRBD1 . TGTGCCAGCACTCCGAGGGGGCAGGGGCGCGGCTCGGAAAAACTGTTTTTT CASTPRGQGRGSEKLFF
TRBJ2-1 TRBV28 TRBD1 . TGTGCCAGCAGGAACCGACAGGGCAATGAGCAGTTCTTC CASRNRQGNEQFF
TRBJ1-5 TRBV15 TRBD1 . TGTGCCACCAGCAGAGAAGGAAACAGGGGGTATAGCAATCAGCCCCAGCATTTT CATSREGNRGYSNQPQHF
TRBJ2-1 TRBV12-5 . . TGTGCTAGTGGTTTGGGGGAGAGGGCTAGTAAGGAGAATGAGCAGTTCTTC CASGLGERASKENEQFF
TRBJ1-3 TRBV30 . . TGTGCCTGTACCGGGAGCTCTGGAAACACCATATATTTT CACTGSSGNTIYF
TRBJ2-1 TRBV29-1 . . TGCAGCGTTGGTATTACTGATGAGCAGTTCTTC CSVGITDEQFF
TRBJ1-5 TRBV19 . once TGTGCCAGTAGTACTTCACAGAATAGCAATCAGCCCCAGCATTTT CASSTSQNSNQPQHF
TRBJ1-5 TRBV7-8 . . TGTGCCAGCAGCCCTCGACCGGACAGCCTGAATCAGCCCCAGCATTTT CASSPRPDSLNQPQHF
TRBJ1-4 TRBV27 TRBD1 . TGTGCCAGCAGTTTAACCGGGACAGGGAATGAAAAACTGTTTTTT CASSLTGTGNEKLFF
TRBJ1-4 TRBV19 TRBD1 . TGTGCCAGTAGTACGCCGACAGGGGGAGGCGAAAAACTGTTTTTT CASSTPTGGGEKLFF
TRBJ2-2 TRBV6-1 . . TGTGCCAGCAGGAAGGGGCTTTCTAACACCGGGGAGCTGTTTTTT CASRKGLSNTGELFF
TRBJ1-4 TRBV19 . . TGTGCCAGTAGCATCCGGGCGCCGGGGGAAAAACTGTTTTTT CASSIRAPGEKLFF
TRBJ1-3 TRBV18 . . TGTGCCAGCTCACAAAACCGCGGGCTTGGGAACACCATATATTTT CASSQNRGLGNTIYF
TRBJ2-6 TRBV11-3 TRBD1 . TGTGCCAGCAGCTTAGAGACAGGGGCTGGGGCCAACGTCCTGACTTTC CASSLETGAGANVLTF
TRBJ2-7 TRBV28 TRBD1 . TGTGCCAGCAGGGGGACAGCATTACACTACGAGCAGTACTTC CASRGTALHYEQYF
TRBJ1-1 TRBV7-6 TRBD1 . TGTGCCAGCAGCTCACTTACAGGGGGCACTGAAGCTTTCTTT CASSSLTGGTEAFF
TRBJ1-5 TRBV10-3 TRBD1 . TGTGCCATCAAAGGACAGGGGGAAAATCAGCCCCAGCATTTT CAIKGQGENQPQHF
TRBJ2-7 TRBV4-3 . . TGCGCCAGCAGCCAAGGACGGCAGGGATCCTACGAGCAGTACTTC CASSQGRQGSYEQYF
TRBJ1-1 TRBV19 . . TGTGCCAGTAGTAGGTCAGGGATAGAAGCTTTCTTC CASSRSGIEAFF
TRBJ1-6 TRBV6-5 . . TGTGCCAGTCAGACCGGGGGACTTAATTCACCCCTCCACTTT CASQTGGLNSPLHF
TRBJ1-5 TRBV6-7 . few TGTGCCAGCAGCGCCACGAGGGAGATGAATCAGCCCCAGCATTTT CASSATREMNQPQHF